The next 16 T cell receptor beta chains were all read from a single sample in a study of type 1 regulatory T cells. Their antigen targets remain unknown. TCRdb re-derived calls from the reads in MiXCR, one entry per CDR3 protein. The sample shows over 55,000 distinct CDR3 sequences, about 69% of them seen only once. Sample: cultured T cells, either the whole culture or a sorted T cell fraction (not recorded which). Indicated subset: Tr1-enriched cell product generated in vitro against host alloantigens. Receptors were obtained from a human donor in good health.

CDR3 DNA: TGTGCCAGCAGTTTAGGGAAGCGAGGGTTAGGAAACATTCAGTACTTC. This gives the protein CASSLGKRGLGNIQYF. This sequence joins TRBV27 and TRBJ2-4; D is possibly TRBD2 (5 bases). V was pared by 2 bases and J by 6 bases, with 17 bases between. Germline CDR1 and CDR2: MNHEY and SMNVEV (reference sequence). This CDR3 region has 16 residues.

This clonotype was counted only a few times. The chain has TRBV20-1 and TRBJ2-3, with 13 bases that match TRBD2. V lost 3 bases, J lost 6 bases, and 6 bases stayed unmatched. The germline CDR1 and CDR2 sequences are DFQATT and SNEGSKA (reference sequence). The CDR3 covers 15 residues. The CDR3 DNA follows: TGCAGTGCTAGTAAGGGACTAGCGGGAACCGATACGCAGTATTTT. It specifies CSASKGLAGTDTQYF.

The chain links TRBV12-3 or TRBV12-4 to TRBJ1-6; D perhaps matches TRBD1 (5 bases). Trimming pared 5 bases from V and 6 bases from J, leaving 8 bases between. This CDR3 has 13 amino acids. The CDR3 sequence: CASSRDGNSPLHF. The CDR3 DNA is TGTGCCAGCAGTCGGGACGGTAATTCACCCCTCCACTTT.

This clonotype was detected once. The rearrangement uses TRBV5-1 and TRBJ2-3; D unclear. Germline lookup yields CDR1 SGHRS and CDR2 YFSETQ. The CDR3 spans 13 residues. With 4 bases removed from V and 0 bases from J, the gap between germline ends came to 6 bases. The CDR3 nucleotides read TGCGCCAGCAGCGACACAAGCACAGATACGCAGTATTTT. Amino acids: CASSDTSTDTQYF.

The V and J genes are TRBV7-2 and TRBJ2-2, with D perhaps matching TRBD1 or TRBD2 (5 bases each). CDR1 and CDR2 from the germline V gene are SGHTA and FQGNSA. This CDR3 has 15 residues. V lost 1 base to trimming and J lost 6 bases, with 12 bases between them. The CDR3 loop reads CASSLVGARAGELFF. The CDR3 nucleotides read TGTGCCAGCAGCTTAGTTGGGGCGAGGGCCGGGGAGCTGTTTTTT.

CDR3 coding DNA: TGTGCCAGCAGCTCCGACAGTCAGGGTTACGAAAAACTGTTTTTT. It codes for CASSSDSQGYEKLFF. The chain links TRBV7-9 to TRBJ1-4, with TRBD1 as a possible D gene (5 bases). Germline V gene data show CDR1 as SEHNR and CDR2 as FQNEAQ (reference sequence). Trimming left V 4 bases short and J 8 bases short, with 17 bases between. This CDR3 region has 15 residues.

The chain joins TRBV12-3 or TRBV12-4 to TRBJ2-2, with 9 positions matching TRBD1. V shed 7 bases and J 3 bases; nucleotides not matched to a gene: 6. This CDR3 is built from 15 residues. The CDR3 sequence is CASTAGTGYTGELFF. The CDR3 DNA sequence: TGTGCCAGCACCGCCGGGACAGGGTACACCGGGGAGCTGTTTTTT.

This sequence joins TRBV4-3 and TRBJ2-2; TRBD1 is a possible D gene (6 bases). Germline V gene sequence: CDR1 LGHNA, CDR2 YSLEER. V lost 1 base and J 4 bases, leaving 10 bases between the germline ends. The CDR3 spans 15 residues. In nucleotides, the CDR3 is TGCGCCAGCAGCCAAGGACAGGTAGTCACCGGGGAGCTGTTTTTT. It is translated as CASSQGQVVTGELFF.

This chain joins TRBV5-4 and TRBJ2-3; D might be TRBD2 (5 bases). CDR3 size: 12 residues. Germline loops: CDR1 SGHNT, CDR2 YYREEE (reference sequence). V lost 4 bases, J lost 4 bases, and 7 bases lay in between. The CDR3, as DNA: TGTGCCAGCAGCAGAGGGCCAGATACGCAGTATTTT. Amino acid sequence: CASSRGPDTQYF. The full variable domain, its missing parts supplied by reference TRBV5-4 and TRBJ2-3, is ETGVTQSPTHLIKTRGQQVTLRCSSQSGHNTVSWYQQALGQGPQFIFQYYREEENGRGNFPPRFSGLQFPNYSSELNVNALELDDSALYLCASSRGPDTQYFGPGTRLTVL.

V gene TRBV7-9 combines with J gene TRBJ2-2; D unclear. The germline CDR1 and CDR2 sequences are SEHNR and FQNEAQ (reference sequence). V was pared by 7 bases and J by 3 bases, with 12 bases between. The CDR3 covers 14 residues. CDR3 bases: TGTGCCAGCAAAAATAAGTGGGACACCGGGGAGCTGTTTTTT. Its protein is CASKNKWDTGELFF.

V gene TRBV27 combines with J gene TRBJ2-5, with 11 positions matching TRBD2. The CDR3 loop spans 15 amino acids. Germline CDR1 reads MNHEY; CDR2 reads SMNVEV (reference sequence). Losses at the gene ends were 4 bases for V and 5 bases for J; bases not matched to a gene: 6. CDR3: CASSSIAGGAETQYF. The CDR3 nucleotides read TGTGCCAGCAGTTCCATAGCGGGAGGGGCGGAGACCCAGTACTTC.

V gene TRBV6-1 combines with J gene TRBJ2-1; 14 bases map to TRBD2. Germline trimming cut 2 bases from V and 4 bases from J; bases unmatched to any gene: 1. Germline CDR1 and CDR2: MNHNS and SASEGT. The length of the CDR3 is 16 residues. CDR3 loop: CASSERLAGGYNEQFF. The CDR3 region has the DNA TGTGCCAGCAGTGAAAGACTAGCGGGGGGGTACAATGAGCAGTTCTTC.

The J gene is TRBJ2-4, the V gene TRBV2, with TRBD2 matching over 8 bases. Looked up from germline, CDR1 is SNHLY and CDR2 is FYNNEI. The CDR3 contains 16 residues. J was trimmed by 7 bases and V by 5 bases; bases with no gene match: 13. CDR3 nucleotides: TGTGCCAGCAGTAGGGGACTAGTGGGAAGGGAGAACATTCAGTACTTC. This sequence encodes CASSRGLVGRENIQYF.

The rearrangement joins TRBV7-9 to TRBJ2-1; 8 positions match TRBD2. The CDR3 loop spans 14 amino acids. Germline CDR1 SEHNR, CDR2 FQNEAQ (reference sequence). V trimming: 5 bases; J trimming: 8 bases; junction bases outside the gene matches: 8. For the CDR3, the DNA is TGTGCCAGCAGCCGTAGCGGGAATAGCGATGAGCAGTTCTTC. Translation: CASSRSGNSDEQFF. The whole variable domain, filled in from reference TRBV7-9 and TRBJ2-1, reads DTGVSQNPRHKITKRGQNVTFRCDPISEHNRLYWYRQTLGQGPEFLTYFQNEAQLEKSRLLSDRFSAERPKGSFSTLEIQRTEQGDSAMYLCASSRSGNSDEQFFGPGTRLTVL.

V usage is TRBV7-2 and J usage is TRBJ1-1; D is unresolved. Germline V gene data show CDR1 as SGHTA and CDR2 as FQGNSA. The CDR3 totals 13 residues. V was shortened by 3 bases and J by 1 base, with 6 bases between the two germline ends. The CDR3: CASSFRANTEAFF. DNA of the CDR3: TGTGCCAGCAGCTTCCGGGCGAACACTGAAGCTTTCTTT.

The V and J genes are TRBV20-1 and TRBJ1-6; D remains ambiguous. Trimming stripped 4 bases from V and 10 bases from J, with 2 bases between. CDR3 length: 9 residues. Germline V CDR1 and CDR2: DFQATT, SNEGSKA (reference sequence). The CDR3 DNA sequence: TGCAGTGCTAACTCACCCCTCCACTTT. The encoded protein is CSANSPLHF.